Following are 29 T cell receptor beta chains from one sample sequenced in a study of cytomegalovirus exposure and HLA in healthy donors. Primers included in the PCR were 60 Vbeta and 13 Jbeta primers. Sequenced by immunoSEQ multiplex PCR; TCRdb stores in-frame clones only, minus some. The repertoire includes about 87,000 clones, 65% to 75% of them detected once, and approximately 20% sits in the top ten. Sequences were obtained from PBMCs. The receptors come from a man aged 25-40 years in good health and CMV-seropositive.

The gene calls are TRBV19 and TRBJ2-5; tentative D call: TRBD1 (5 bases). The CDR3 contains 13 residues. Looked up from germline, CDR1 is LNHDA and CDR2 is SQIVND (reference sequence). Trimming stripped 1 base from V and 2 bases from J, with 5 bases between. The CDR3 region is CASSIGQQETQYF. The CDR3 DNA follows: TGTGCCAGTAGTATAGGACAGCAAGAGACCCAGTACTTC.

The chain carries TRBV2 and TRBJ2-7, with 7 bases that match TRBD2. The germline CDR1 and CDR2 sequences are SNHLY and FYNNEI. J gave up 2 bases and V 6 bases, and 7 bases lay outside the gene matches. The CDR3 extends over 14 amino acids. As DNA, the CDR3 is TGTGCCAGCAGGGCTGGTAGCGGGCCCTACGAGCAGTACTTC. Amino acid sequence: CASRAGSGPYEQYF.

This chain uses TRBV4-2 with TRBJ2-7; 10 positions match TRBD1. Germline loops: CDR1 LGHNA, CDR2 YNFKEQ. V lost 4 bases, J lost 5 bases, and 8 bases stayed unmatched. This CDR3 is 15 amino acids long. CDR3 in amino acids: CASSPGQGSVDEQYF. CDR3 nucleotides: TGTGCCAGCAGCCCGGGACAGGGGAGTGTAGACGAGCAGTACTTC.

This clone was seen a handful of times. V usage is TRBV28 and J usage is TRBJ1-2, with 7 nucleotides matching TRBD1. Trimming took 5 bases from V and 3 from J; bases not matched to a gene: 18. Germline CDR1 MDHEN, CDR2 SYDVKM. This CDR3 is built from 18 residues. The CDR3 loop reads CASSPLRGQFLGDYGYTF. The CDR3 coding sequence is TGTGCCAGCAGTCCTTTAAGGGGACAGTTCTTGGGGGACTATGGCTACACCTTC.

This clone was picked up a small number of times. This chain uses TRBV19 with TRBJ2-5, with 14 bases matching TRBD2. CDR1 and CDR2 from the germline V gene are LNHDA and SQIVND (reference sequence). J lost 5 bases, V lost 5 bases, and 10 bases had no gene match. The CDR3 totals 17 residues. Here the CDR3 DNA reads TGTGCCAGTAGTCCGATTGGGACTAGCGGGGGTGGGGAGACCCAGTACTTC. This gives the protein CASSPIGTSGGGETQYF. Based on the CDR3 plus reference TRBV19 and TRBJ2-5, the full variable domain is DGGITQSPKYLFRKEGQNVTLSCEQNLNHDAMYWYRQDPGQGLRLIYYSQIVNDFQKGDIAEGYSVSREKKESFPLTVTSAQKNPTAFYLCASSPIGTSGGGETQYFGPGTRLLVL.

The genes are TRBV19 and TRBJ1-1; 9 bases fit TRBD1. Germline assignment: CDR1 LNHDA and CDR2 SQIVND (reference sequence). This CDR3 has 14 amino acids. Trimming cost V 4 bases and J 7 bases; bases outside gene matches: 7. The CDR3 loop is CASSSSDRGNEAFF. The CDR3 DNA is TGTGCCAGTAGTAGCTCTGACAGGGGGAATGAAGCTTTCTTT. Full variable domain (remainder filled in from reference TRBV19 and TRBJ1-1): DGGITQSPKYLFRKEGQNVTLSCEQNLNHDAMYWYRQDPGQGLRLIYYSQIVNDFQKGDIAEGYSVSREKKESFPLTVTSAQKNPTAFYLCASSSSDRGNEAFFGQGTRLTVV.

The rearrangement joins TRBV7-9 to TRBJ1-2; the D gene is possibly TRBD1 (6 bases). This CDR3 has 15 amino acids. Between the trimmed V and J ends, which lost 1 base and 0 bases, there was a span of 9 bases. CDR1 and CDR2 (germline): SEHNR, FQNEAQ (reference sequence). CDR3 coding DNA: TGTGCCAGCAGCTTAGGAACAGGGTCTAACTATGGCTACACCTTC. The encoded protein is CASSLGTGSNYGYTF. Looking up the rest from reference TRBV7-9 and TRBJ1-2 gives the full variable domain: DTGVSQNPRHKITKRGQNVTFRCDPISEHNRLYWYRQTLGQGPEFLTYFQNEAQLEKSRLLSDRFSAERPKGSFSTLEIQRTEQGDSAMYLCASSLGTGSNYGYTFGSGTRLTVV.

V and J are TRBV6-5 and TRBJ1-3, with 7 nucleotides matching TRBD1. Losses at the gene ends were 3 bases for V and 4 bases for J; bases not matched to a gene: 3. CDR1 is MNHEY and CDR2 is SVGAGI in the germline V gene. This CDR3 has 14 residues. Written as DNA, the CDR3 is TGTGCCAGCAGTTATTCGGGACAGGGAAACACCATATATTTT. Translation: CASSYSGQGNTIYF.

DNA of the CDR3: TGTGCCAGCAGCTTAGGGGAGGGCAGGGAGACCCAGTACTTC. Residues: CASSLGEGRETQYF. The gene calls are TRBV7-2 and TRBJ2-5; 7 bases align to TRBD2. CDR3 length equals 14 residues. Trimming took 1 base from V and 5 from J; bases not matched to a gene: 4. Per germline, CDR1 SGHTA and CDR2 FQGNSA.

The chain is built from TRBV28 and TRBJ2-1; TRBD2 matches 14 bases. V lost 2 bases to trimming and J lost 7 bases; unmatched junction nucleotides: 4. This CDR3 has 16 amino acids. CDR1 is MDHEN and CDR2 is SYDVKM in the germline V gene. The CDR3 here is CASSLGLAGGGNEQFF. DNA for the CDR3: TGTGCCAGCAGTTTAGGACTAGCGGGAGGAGGGAATGAGCAGTTCTTC.

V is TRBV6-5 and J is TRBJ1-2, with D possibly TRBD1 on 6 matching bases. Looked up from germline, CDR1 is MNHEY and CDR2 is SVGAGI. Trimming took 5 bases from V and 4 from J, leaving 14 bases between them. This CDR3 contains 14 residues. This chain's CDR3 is CASSGTTGFYGYTF. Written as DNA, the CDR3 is TGTGCCAGCAGTGGCACTACAGGGTTCTATGGCTACACCTTC.

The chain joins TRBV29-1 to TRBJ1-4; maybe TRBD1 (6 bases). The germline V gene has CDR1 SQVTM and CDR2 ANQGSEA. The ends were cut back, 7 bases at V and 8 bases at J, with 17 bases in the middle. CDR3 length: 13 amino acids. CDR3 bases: TGCAGCGCCCGGGCAGGGGTCGCAGAAAAACTGTTTTTT. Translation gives CSARAGVAEKLFF.

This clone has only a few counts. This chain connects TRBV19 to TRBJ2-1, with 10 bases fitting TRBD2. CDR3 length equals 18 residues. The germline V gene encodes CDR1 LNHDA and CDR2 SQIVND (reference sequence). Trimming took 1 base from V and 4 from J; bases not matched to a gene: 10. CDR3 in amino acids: CASSIVGVAGGLYNEQFF. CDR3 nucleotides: TGTGCCAGTAGTATAGTAGGGGTAGCGGGGGGTTTATACAATGAGCAGTTCTTC. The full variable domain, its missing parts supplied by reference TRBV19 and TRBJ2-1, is DGGITQSPKYLFRKEGQNVTLSCEQNLNHDAMYWYRQDPGQGLRLIYYSQIVNDFQKGDIAEGYSVSREKKESFPLTVTSAQKNPTAFYLCASSIVGVAGGLYNEQFFGPGTRLTVL.

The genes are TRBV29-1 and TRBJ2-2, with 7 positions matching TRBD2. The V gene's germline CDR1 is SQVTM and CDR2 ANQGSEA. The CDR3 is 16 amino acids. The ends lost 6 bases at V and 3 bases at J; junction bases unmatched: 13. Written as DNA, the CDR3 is TGCAGCGTGACCCACTCTGGGGAGGGTTACACCGGGGAGCTGTTTTTT. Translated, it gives CSVTHSGEGYTGELFF.

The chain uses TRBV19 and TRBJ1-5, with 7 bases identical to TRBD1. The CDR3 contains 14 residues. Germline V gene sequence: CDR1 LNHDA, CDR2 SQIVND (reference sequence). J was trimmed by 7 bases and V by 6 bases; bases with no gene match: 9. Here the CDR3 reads CASSLQGDEQPQHF. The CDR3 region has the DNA TGTGCCAGTAGCCTTCAGGGGGATGAGCAGCCCCAGCATTTT.

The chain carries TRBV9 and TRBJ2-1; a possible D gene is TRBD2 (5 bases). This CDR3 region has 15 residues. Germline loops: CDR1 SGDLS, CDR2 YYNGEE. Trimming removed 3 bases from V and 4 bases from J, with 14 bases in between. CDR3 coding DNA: TGTGCCAGCAGCGATTCTGGCGGACTTTACAATGAGCAGTTCTTC. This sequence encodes CASSDSGGLYNEQFF. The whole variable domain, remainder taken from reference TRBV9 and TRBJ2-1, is DSGVTQTPKHLITATGQRVTLRCSPRSGDLSVYWYQQSLDQGLQFLIQYYNGEERAKGNILERFSAQQFPDLHSELNLSSLELGDSALYFCASSDSGGLYNEQFFGPGTRLTVL.

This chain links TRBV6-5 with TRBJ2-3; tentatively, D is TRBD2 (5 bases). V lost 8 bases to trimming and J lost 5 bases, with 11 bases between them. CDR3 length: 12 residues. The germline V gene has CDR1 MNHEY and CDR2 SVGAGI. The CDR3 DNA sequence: TGTGCCAGCTCCTCGGCGGGAGATACGCAGTATTTT. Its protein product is CASSSAGDTQYF.

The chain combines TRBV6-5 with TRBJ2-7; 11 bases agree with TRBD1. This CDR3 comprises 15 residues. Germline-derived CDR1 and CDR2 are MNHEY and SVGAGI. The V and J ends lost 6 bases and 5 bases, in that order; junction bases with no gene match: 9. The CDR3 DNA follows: TGTGCCAGCAGCCGCGGGGGGACAGGGGGGAACGAGCAGTACTTC. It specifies CASSRGGTGGNEQYF.

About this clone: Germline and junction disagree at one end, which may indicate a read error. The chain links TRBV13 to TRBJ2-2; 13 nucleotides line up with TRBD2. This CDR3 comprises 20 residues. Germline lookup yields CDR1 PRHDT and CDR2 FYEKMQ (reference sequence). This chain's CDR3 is CASSLGPLAGGPSKTGELFF. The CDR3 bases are TGTGCCAGCAGCTTAGGCCCACTAGCGGGGGGGCCTTCGAAAACCGGGGAGCTGTTTTTT.

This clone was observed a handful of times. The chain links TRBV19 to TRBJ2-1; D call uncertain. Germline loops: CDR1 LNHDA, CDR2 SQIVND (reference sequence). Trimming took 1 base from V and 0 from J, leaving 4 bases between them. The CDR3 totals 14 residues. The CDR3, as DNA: TGTGCCAGTAGTATAGTGAGCTCCTACAATGAGCAGTTCTTC. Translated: CASSIVSSYNEQFF.

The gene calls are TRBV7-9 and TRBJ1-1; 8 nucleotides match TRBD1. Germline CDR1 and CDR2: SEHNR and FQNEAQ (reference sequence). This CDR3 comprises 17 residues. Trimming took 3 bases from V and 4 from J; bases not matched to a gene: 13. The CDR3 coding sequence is TGTGCCAGCAGCTTTGTTGCAGGGGGCGGATTGGGCACTGAAGCTTTCTTT. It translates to CASSFVAGGGLGTEAFF. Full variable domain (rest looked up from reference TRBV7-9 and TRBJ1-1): DTGVSQNPRHKITKRGQNVTFRCDPISEHNRLYWYRQTLGQGPEFLTYFQNEAQLEKSRLLSDRFSAERPKGSFSTLEIQRTEQGDSAMYLCASSFVAGGGLGTEAFFGQGTRLTVV.

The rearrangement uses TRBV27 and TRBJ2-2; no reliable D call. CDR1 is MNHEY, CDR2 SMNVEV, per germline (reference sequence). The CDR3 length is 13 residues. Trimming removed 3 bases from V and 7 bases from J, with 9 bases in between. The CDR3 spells CASSFEPSGELFF. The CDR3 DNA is TGTGCCAGCAGTTTCGAGCCGAGCGGGGAGCTGTTTTTT.

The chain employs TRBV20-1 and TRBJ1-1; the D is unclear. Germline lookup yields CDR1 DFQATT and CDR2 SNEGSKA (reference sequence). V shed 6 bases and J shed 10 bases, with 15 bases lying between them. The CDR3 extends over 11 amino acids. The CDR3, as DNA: TGCAGTGCAATCCGGGGTGGGGTAGCTTTCTTT. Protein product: CSAIRGGVAFF.

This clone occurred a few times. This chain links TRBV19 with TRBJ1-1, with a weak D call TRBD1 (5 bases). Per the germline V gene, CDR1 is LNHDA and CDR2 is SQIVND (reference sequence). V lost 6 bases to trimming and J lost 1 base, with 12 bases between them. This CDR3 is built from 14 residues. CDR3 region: CASRLQGENTEAFF. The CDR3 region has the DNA TGTGCCAGTAGACTCCAGGGTGAGAACACTGAAGCTTTCTTT.

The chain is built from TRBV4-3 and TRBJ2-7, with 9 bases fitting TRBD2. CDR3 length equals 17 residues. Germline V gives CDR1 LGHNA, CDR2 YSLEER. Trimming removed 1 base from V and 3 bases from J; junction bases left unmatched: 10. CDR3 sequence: CASSQGVAGGLFYEQYF. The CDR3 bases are TGCGCCAGCAGCCAAGGTGTTGCGGGAGGGCTTTTCTACGAGCAGTACTTC.

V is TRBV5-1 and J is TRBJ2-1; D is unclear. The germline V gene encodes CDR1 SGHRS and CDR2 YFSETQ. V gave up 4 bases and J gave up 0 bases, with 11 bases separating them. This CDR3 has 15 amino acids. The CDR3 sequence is CASSPAVNSYNEQFF. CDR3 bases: TGCGCCAGCAGCCCGGCGGTCAACTCCTACAATGAGCAGTTCTTC.

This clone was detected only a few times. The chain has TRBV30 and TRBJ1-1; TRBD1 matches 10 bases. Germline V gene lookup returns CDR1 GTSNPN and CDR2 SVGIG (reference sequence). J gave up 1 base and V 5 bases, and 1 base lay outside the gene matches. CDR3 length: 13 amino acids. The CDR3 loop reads CAWDRGPNTEAFF. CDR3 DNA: TGTGCCTGGGACAGGGGGCCGAACACTGAAGCTTTCTTT. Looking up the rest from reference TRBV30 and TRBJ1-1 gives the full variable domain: SQTIHQWPATLVQPVGSPLSLECTVEGTSNPNLYWYRQAAGRGLQLLFYSVGIGQISSEVPQNLSASRPQDRQFILSSKKLLLSDSGFYLCAWDRGPNTEAFFGQGTRLTVV.

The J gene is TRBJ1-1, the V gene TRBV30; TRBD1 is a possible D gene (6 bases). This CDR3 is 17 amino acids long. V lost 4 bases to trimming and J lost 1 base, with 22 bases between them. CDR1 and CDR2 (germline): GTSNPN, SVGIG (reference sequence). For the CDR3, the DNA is TGTGCCTGGATCGTACGGCCTTCAGGGGTGCCGAACACTGAAGCTTTCTTT. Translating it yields CAWIVRPSGVPNTEAFF.

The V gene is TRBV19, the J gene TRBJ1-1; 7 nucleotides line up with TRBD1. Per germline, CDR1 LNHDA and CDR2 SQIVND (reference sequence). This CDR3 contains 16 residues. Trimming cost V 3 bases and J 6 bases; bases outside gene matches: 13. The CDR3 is CASSILAAGGSPEAFF. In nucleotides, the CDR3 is TGTGCCAGTAGTATTCTGGCGGCAGGGGGTAGCCCTGAAGCTTTCTTT.